This TCR beta chain derives from a study of T-cell memory formation after mild COVID-19. Study conclusions and caveats: Certain responding clones were present in pre-infection memory, suggesting participation of cross-reactive memory.

From the 5' RACE reads, TCRdb called clonotypes with MiXCR, one entry per CDR3 protein. The sample holds approximately 260,000 distinct CDR3 sequences, 15% to 20% seen once. As concerns this clonotype: The antigen is not known.

Trimming cost V 8 bases and J 4 bases; bases outside gene matches: 10. This CDR3 contains 14 residues. Per the germline V gene, CDR1 is SQVTM and CDR2 is ANQGSEA. The TCR was taken from a man aged 18 to 29 who had mild COVID-19 (a few samples of this study predate the infection). Cell type and time point are not known. The specimen sequenced was PBMCs or a T cell subset sorted from them (not recorded which). The chain couples TRBV29-1 to TRBJ2-1; 8 nucleotides match TRBD2. CDR3 in DNA: TGCAGCTTCAGGAGGCTAGCGGGTTACAATGAGCAGTTCTTC. This gives the protein CSFRRLAGYNEQFF.